Following are 18 T cell receptor beta chains from one sample sequenced in a study of blood T cell repertoires in COVID-19. The assay was immunoSEQ multiplex PCR, and TCRdb's table has in-frame clones only and misses some. This sample has more than 65,000 clones; around 76% occur once, and the top ten carry roughly 13%. Material: peripheral blood. These receptor sequences come from a woman aged 80 or over with acute or convalescent COVID-19.

The gene calls are TRBV7-2 and TRBJ2-7; TRBD2 matches 13 bases. Germline loops: CDR1 SGHTA, CDR2 FQGNSA. CDR3 length equals 17 residues. The junction had 7 bases not matched to a gene; V was cut back by 3 bases and J by 2 bases. The CDR3 DNA is TGTGCCAGCAGCTTGGCCGGGACTAGCGGGATTCCCTACGAGCAGTACTTC. It yields the protein CASSLAGTSGIPYEQYF.

The chain has TRBV6-5 and TRBJ1-3; D call uncertain. The CDR3 sequence is 15 residues long. The germline V and J ends were trimmed by 6 bases and 2 bases, with 14 bases remaining between them. Per germline, CDR1 MNHEY and CDR2 SVGAGI. This chain's CDR3 is CASSPQMLTGNTIYF. The CDR3 nucleotides read TGTGCCAGCAGCCCCCAGATGCTTACTGGAAACACCATATATTTT.

This clone was seen a single time. The V call is TRBV6-5, the J call TRBJ2-5, with D tentatively TRBD1 (5 bases). The CDR3 is made up of 13 amino acids. The germline gives CDR1 MNHEY, CDR2 SVGAGI. V was clipped by 6 bases and J by 5 bases, with 13 bases between them. This CDR3 reads CASSRPGFETQYF. The CDR3 DNA is TGTGCCAGCAGCCGTCCAGGGTTCGAGACCCAGTACTTC.

This clone counts as medium-sized. The genes are TRBV20-1 and TRBJ2-5, with 11 bases matching TRBD2. The germline V gene has CDR1 DFQATT and CDR2 SNEGSKA (reference sequence). This CDR3 has 14 residues. V gave up 3 bases and J gave up 5 bases; unmatched junction bases: 5. CDR3 DNA: TGCAGTGCTAGTTTAGCGGGAGGGCCGGAGACCCAGTACTTC. This sequence encodes CSASLAGGPETQYF.

This rearrangement joins TRBV12-3 or TRBV12-4 to TRBJ2-7; no firm D call. Trimming took 3 bases from V and 10 from J, leaving 10 bases between them. CDR3 length: 11 residues. CDR3 sequence reads: CASSFSQVQYF. CDR3 in DNA: TGTGCCAGCAGTTTCAGTCAGGTTCAGTACTTC.

This clone was recorded a few times. The chain carries TRBV5-1 and TRBJ2-7, with TRBD1 as a possible D gene (5 bases). V dropped 0 bases and J dropped 4 bases, with 5 bases sitting between them. Germline V gives CDR1 SGHRS, CDR2 YFSETQ. The CDR3 runs 12 residues. CDR3 in DNA: TGCGCCAGCAGCTTGGAGGGGTACGAGCAGTACTTC. Amino acids: CASSLEGYEQYF.

The gene calls are TRBV5-4 and TRBJ1-2; TRBD1 is a possible D gene (5 bases). The CDR3 is 14 amino acids. The V gene's germline CDR1 is SGHNT and CDR2 YYREEE (reference sequence). Trimming left V 5 bases short and J 3 bases short, with 14 bases between. The CDR3 loop reads CASRSTVADYGYTF. DNA of the CDR3: TGTGCCAGCAGGTCGACAGTCGCTGACTATGGCTACACCTTC.

This clone is a singleton in its sample. DNA of the CDR3: TGTGCCACAGGGGGGATCAATGACAATGAGCAGTTCTTC. Its translation is CATGGINDNEQFF. The chain recombines TRBV10-3 with TRBJ2-1; D possibly corresponds to TRBD1 (7 bases). Germline loops: CDR1 ENHRY, CDR2 SYGVKD. The CDR3 spans 13 residues. Trimming removed 10 bases at V and 5 bases at J, with 15 bases between.

This clone has more than one count but fewer than ten. The chain joins TRBV29-1 to TRBJ1-2; a weak D match, TRBD1 (5 bases). This CDR3 spans 16 amino acids. V was trimmed by 1 base and J by 6 bases, leaving 21 bases between them. Germline V lookup: CDR1 SQVTM, CDR2 ANQGSEA. CDR3 protein: CSVEALFRAGQDGYTF. DNA of the CDR3: TGCAGCGTTGAAGCTCTATTTAGGGCAGGGCAGGATGGCTACACCTTC.

This chain connects TRBV2 to TRBJ2-5, with a weak D call TRBD2 (5 bases). V was pared by 5 bases and J by 3 bases, with 10 bases between. The germline V gene encodes CDR1 SNHLY and CDR2 FYNNEI. The CDR3 consists of 13 residues. The CDR3, as DNA: TGTGCCAGCAGTCAAGGACTGAAAGAGACCCAGTACTTC. Residues: CASSQGLKETQYF. The full variable domain, rest sourced from reference TRBV2 and TRBJ2-5, is EPEVTQTPSHQVTQMGQEVILRCVPISNHLYFYWYRQILGQKVEFLVSFYNNEISEKSEIFDDQFSVERPDGSNFTLKIRSTKLEDSAMYFCASSQGLKETQYFGPGTRLLVL.

This clone was picked up one time. The rearrangement uses TRBV9 and TRBJ1-4, with D tentatively TRBD1 (5 bases). This CDR3 contains 15 residues. Trimming took 0 bases from V and 3 from J, leaving 9 bases between them. Germline-derived CDR1 and CDR2 are SGDLS and YYNGEE. DNA of the CDR3: TGTGCCAGCAGCGTAGAGGGCAGGGCTAATGAAAAACTGTTTTTT. It is translated as CASSVEGRANEKLFF.

The chain couples TRBV7-2 to TRBJ2-3; D remains unclear. Germline values: CDR1 SGHTA, CDR2 FQGNSA. The CDR3 has 16 residues. With 3 bases removed from V and 1 base from J, the gap between germline ends came to 14 bases. The CDR3 coding sequence is TGTGCCAGCAGCTTGCCCCAGCGCCTTGGCACAGATACGCAGTATTTT. Encoded protein: CASSLPQRLGTDTQYF.

This chain links TRBV28 with TRBJ1-6, with D maybe TRBD1 (5 bases). There are 16 residues in the CDR3. Germline V CDR1 and CDR2: MDHEN, SYDVKM. The V end was cut by 3 bases, the J end by 9 bases, with 18 bases between. The CDR3 spells CASSLVRQGGFSPLHF. In DNA form, the CDR3 reads TGTGCCAGCAGTTTGGTACGCCAGGGAGGTTTTTCACCCCTCCACTTT.

The chain uses TRBV24-1 and TRBJ2-2; the D is unclear. Per the germline V gene, CDR1 is KGHDR and CDR2 is SFDVKD. The CDR3 runs 16 residues. Trimming removed 3 bases at V and 0 bases at J, with 10 bases between. The DNA for the CDR3 is TGTGCCACCAGTGATAAGCCGGTCGCGAACACCGGGGAGCTGTTTTTT. This sequence encodes CATSDKPVANTGELFF.

The DNA for the CDR3 is TGTGCAAGTCGCTTAGGGACAGGGTTGGACACTGAAGCTTTCTTT. Amino acid sequence: CASRLGTGLDTEAFF. V gene TRBV12-2 combines with J gene TRBJ1-1; TRBD1, the table's D call, was not compared with the DNA. TRBV12-2 represents a pseudogene. The CDR3 totals 15 residues.

The chain links TRBV10-3 to TRBJ1-2; 12 bases agree with TRBD1. The CDR3 sequence is 17 residues long. Germline lookup yields CDR1 ENHRY and CDR2 SYGVKD. V dropped 6 bases and J dropped 0; count of bases not matched to a gene: 8. For the CDR3, the DNA is TGTGCCATCAGAACTAGGGACAGGGGGCTATCTAACTATGGCTACACCTTC. It codes for CAIRTRDRGLSNYGYTF.

The chain couples TRBV15 to TRBJ2-7, with 9 bases lining up with TRBD1. Losses at the gene ends were 6 bases for V and 0 bases for J; bases not matched to a gene: 9. The CDR3 is 16 residues long. Per germline, CDR1 LNHNV and CDR2 YYDKDF (reference sequence). CDR3 amino acids: CATRAPGQGPSYEQYF. The CDR3 nucleotides read TGTGCCACCAGAGCCCCTGGACAGGGGCCCTCCTACGAGCAGTACTTC.

The J gene is TRBJ1-2, the V gene TRBV5-1; D is ambiguous. CDR3 size: 14 residues. V lost 4 bases to trimming and J lost 8 bases, with 18 bases between them. Germline CDR1 and CDR2: SGHRS and YFSETQ. CDR3 in DNA: TGCGCCAGCAGCACGGACCTCCGGAGGGAGGGCTACACCTTC. As protein: CASSTDLRREGYTF.